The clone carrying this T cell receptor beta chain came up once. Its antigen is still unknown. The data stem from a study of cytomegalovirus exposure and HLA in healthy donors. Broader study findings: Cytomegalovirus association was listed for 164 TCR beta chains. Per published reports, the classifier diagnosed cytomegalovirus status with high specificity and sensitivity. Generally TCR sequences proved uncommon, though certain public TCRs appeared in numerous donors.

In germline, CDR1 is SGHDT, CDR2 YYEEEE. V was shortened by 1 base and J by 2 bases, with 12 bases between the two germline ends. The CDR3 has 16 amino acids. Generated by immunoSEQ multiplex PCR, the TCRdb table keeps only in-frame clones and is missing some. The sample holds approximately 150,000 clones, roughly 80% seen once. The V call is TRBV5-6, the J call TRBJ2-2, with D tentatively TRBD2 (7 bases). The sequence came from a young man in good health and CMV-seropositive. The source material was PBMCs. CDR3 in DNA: TGTGCCAGCAGCTTGACGGGGGGCGGAAACACCGGGGAGCTGTTTTTT. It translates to CASSLTGGGNTGELFF. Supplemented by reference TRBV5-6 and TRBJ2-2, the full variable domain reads DAGVTQSPTHLIKTRGQQVTLRCSPKSGHDTVSWYQQALGQGPQFIFQYYEEEERQRGNFPDRFSGHQFPNYSSELNVNALLLGDSALYLCASSLTGGGNTGELFFGEGSRLTVL.